A single T cell receptor beta chain is shown here with its context. Its antigen remains unidentified. This sample was taken from a study of cytomegalovirus exposure and HLA in healthy donors. Study results and caveats: Most of the TCR beta V segments (in an earlier analysis) were productive either about 90% or about 30% of the time. Most likely, a cluster of highly shared sequence variants arose as a sequencing artifact. CMV serostatus alone was available as immune exposure information.

Donors were nominally healthy when sampled, though unrecorded immune exposures were likely. J gave up 2 bases and V 0 bases, and 6 bases lay outside the gene matches. The length of the CDR3 is 17 residues. Germline V gives CDR1 SGHTA, CDR2 FQGNSA. Primers included in the PCR were 60 Vbeta and 13 Jbeta primers. Assay used: immunoSEQ multiplex PCR; TCRdb lists only in-frame clones, some missing. The table has roughly 130,000 clones, around 78% seen once. This sequence was found in a woman aged 40 to 50 in good health and CMV-seronegative. Sequencing input: PBMCs. V gene TRBV7-2 combines with J gene TRBJ2-3, with TRBD2 identical over 9 bases. CDR3 nucleotides: TGTGCCAGCAGCTTAGCGGCGACTAGCGGATTCACAGATACGCAGTATTTT. Encoded protein: CASSLAATSGFTDTQYF.